This T cell receptor (beta chain) comes out of a study of CD4 T cell repertoires in COVID-19. General study points: Suggested intraclonal diversification: top SARS-CoV-2-reactive clonotypes appeared in two or three memory subsets.

A word on this clone: Its antigen is not identified.

Sequencing was done directly on freshly isolated, uncultured memory T cells. The data were produced by immunoSEQ multiplex PCR, yet TCRdb's version contains in-frame clones alone and is incomplete. The data contain roughly 23,000 clones, roughly 87% of them singletons. The CDR3 consists of 19 residues. V lost 1 base and J 6 bases, leaving 24 bases between the germline ends. Germline V lookup: CDR1 SNHLY, CDR2 FYNNEI. V usage is TRBV2 and J usage is TRBJ2-2, with a possible D match to TRBD2 (6 bases). The source material was central memory CD4+ T cells from blood, sampled before the COVID-19 pandemic. The sequence came from a human donor who had COVID-19. The CDR3 region is CASSEETYGVGPGAGELFF. In DNA form, the CDR3 reads TGTGCCAGCAGTGAAGAAACTTATGGAGTGGGGCCGGGGGCCGGGGAGCTGTTTTTT.